One and the same sample provided the 2 T cell receptor beta chains below, sequenced in a study of PD-L1 blockade in urothelial cancer. The repertoire was sequenced with immunoSEQ multiplex PCR; TCRdb's copy has only in-frame clones and lacks some. In the table there are about 50,000 clones, 65% to 85% of which are singletons. Time point reported: peripheral blood 6 weeks after treatment start. The starting material was PBMCs, obtained around atezolizumab (anti-PD-L1) treatment. The receptor source for this set is a man between 65 and 85 years old with urothelial cancer.

The rearrangement links TRBV4-1 to TRBJ1-5; a weak D match, TRBD1 (5 bases). Trimming removed 2 bases at V and 0 bases at J, with 17 bases between. The germline gives CDR1 MGHRA, CDR2 YSYEKL. CDR3 length: 18 residues. The CDR3 DNA follows: TGCGCCAGCAGCCAATCGCCTCACGGACACAATAGCAATCAGCCCCAGCATTTT. Protein product: CASSQSPHGHNSNQPQHF.

This clone was observed once. This chain joins TRBV7-2 and TRBJ1-2; D remains unclear. The CDR3 length is 11 residues. The germline V gene has CDR1 SGHTA and CDR2 FQGNSA. CDR3 protein: CAEEENYGYTF. The CDR3 DNA sequence: TGTGCAGAGGAGGAGAACTATGGCTACACCTTC.